This TCR beta chain was obtained from a study of cytomegalovirus exposure and HLA in healthy donors. At the level of the study: Earlier sequencing of around 190 million T cells yielded 120 million or so unique TCR beta sequences. Study-level findings and limits: A prior analysis recorded that most TCR beta V segments were productive about 90% or about 30% of the time. As a later analysis showed, a missense DCLRE1C variant was linked to trimming of TCR beta V- and J-genes. Certain indistinguishable V segments, among them TRBV6-2 and TRBV6-3, were excluded.

The PCR used 60 Vbeta and 13 Jbeta primers. Sequencing was performed with immunoSEQ multiplex PCR; in TCRdb, only in-frame clones are kept and a portion is missing. Here the sample table reports about 64,000 clones. The CDR3 is 18 amino acids. CDR1 and CDR2 from the germline V gene are MGHDK and SYGVNS. V lost 2 bases, J lost 5 bases, and 12 bases stayed unmatched. Of note for this clone: Its antigen is not identified.

This chain connects TRBV25-1 to TRBJ2-3; TRBD2 aligns across 11 bases. The TCR originated in a woman between 18 and 29 years old in good health and CMV-seronegative. The material sequenced was PBMCs. In nucleotides, the CDR3 is TGTGCCAGCAGTGAAAGGGGAGATAGCGGGGGGGCAGAAGATACGCAGTATTTT. Translating it yields CASSERGDSGGAEDTQYF.